This entry lists 18 T cell receptor beta chains sequenced from one sample in a study of technical replicates of blood from a handful of donors. Generated by immunoSEQ multiplex PCR, the TCRdb table keeps only in-frame clones and is missing some. Of roughly 56,000 clones detected, over 90% appear once; the ten largest clones hold 2.5% to 3.5%. The sequenced sample consisted of PBMCs. These receptors were obtained from a human donor in good health. Some clones in this sample may be carry-over from other donors' samples.

This sequence joins TRBV4-2 and TRBJ2-7; TRBD2 aligns across 13 bases. Trimming took 4 bases from V and 0 from J; bases not matched to a gene: 9. CDR3 length equals 18 residues. Per germline, CDR1 LGHNA and CDR2 YNFKEQ. In DNA form, the CDR3 reads TGTGCCAGCAGCCGGGTCGTGACTAGCGGGGGGAGCTCCTACGAGCAGTACTTC. The encoded protein is CASSRVVTSGGSSYEQYF.

The chain has TRBV18 and TRBJ2-5; D unclear. CDR1 and CDR2 from the germline V gene are KGHSH and LQKENI. This CDR3 spans 14 amino acids. V lost 3 bases and J lost 4, with 12 bases in between. For the CDR3, the DNA is TGTGCCAGCTCACCGTGGGCTCCTCCAGAGACCCAGTACTTC. The encoded protein is CASSPWAPPETQYF.

The chain has TRBV7-3 and TRBJ1-6; D might be TRBD1 (6 bases). Between the trimmed V and J ends, which lost 5 bases and 5 bases, there was a span of 13 bases. The germline gives CDR1 SGHTA, CDR2 FQGTGA. The CDR3 length is 15 residues. CDR3 nucleotides: TGTGCCAGCAGCCTACAGGGCCCCCATAATTCACCCCTCCACTTT. Translated, it gives CASSLQGPHNSPLHF. The full variable domain, completed using reference TRBV7-3 and TRBJ1-6, is GAGVSQTPSNKVTEKGKYVELRCDPISGHTALYWYRQSLGQGPEFLIYFQGTGAADDSGLPNDRFFAVRPEGSVSTLKIQRTERGDSAVYLCASSLQGPHNSPLHFGNGTRLTVT.

Judged by abundance, this clone is medium-sized. Other DNA sequences from this sample encode an identical CDR3 as well. This chain joins TRBV5-1 and TRBJ2-1, with 8 bases matching TRBD2. V gave up 2 bases and J gave up 4 bases; unmatched junction bases: 2. Germline loops: CDR1 SGHRS, CDR2 YFSETQ. CDR3 length equals 14 residues. The CDR3 DNA reads as TGCGCCAGCAGCTTTAGCGGGGCATACAATGAGCAGTTCTTC. Translation gives CASSFSGAYNEQFF.

Turning to this clone: The sample has other DNA sequences that encode this CDR3 too. CDR3 DNA: TGTGCCAGCAGCTCCCTAGGTAATGAGCAGTTCTTC. Translation: CASSSLGNEQFF. This chain joins TRBV7-2 and TRBJ2-1; D is undetermined. V was shortened by 4 bases and J by 7 bases, with 8 bases between the two germline ends. Per germline, CDR1 SGHTA and CDR2 FQGNSA. This CDR3 has 12 residues.

The chain uses TRBV7-3 and TRBJ1-2; 7 positions match TRBD1. Germline CDR1 is SGHTA and CDR2 is FQGTGA. With V trimmed by 5 bases and J by 5 bases, 5 bases remained unmatched. This CDR3 contains 13 residues. The DNA of the CDR3 is TGTGCCAGCAGCGTCGAACAGGGGTATGGCTACACCTTC. Translated: CASSVEQGYGYTF.

The chain recombines TRBV4-1 with TRBJ2-2, with 10 bases lining up with TRBD2. Germline V gene sequence: CDR1 MGHRA, CDR2 YSYEKL. The CDR3 extends over 17 amino acids. V shed 4 bases and J 5 bases; nucleotides not matched to a gene: 10. The CDR3 bases are TGCGCCAGCAGCCTTAGCGGGAGGAGGGGGTATACCGGGGAGCTGTTTTTT. It encodes CASSLSGRRGYTGELFF.

Notes on this clone: The sample has other DNA sequences that encode this CDR3 too. The chain joins TRBV7-9 to TRBJ2-7, with 9 nucleotides matching TRBD2. CDR3 length: 15 residues. V shed 0 bases, J shed 2 bases, and the junction held 2 bases outside the gene matches. Germline CDR1 is SEHNR and CDR2 is FQNEAQ (reference sequence). CDR3: CASSLAAGGTYEQYF. The CDR3 region has the DNA TGTGCCAGCAGCTTAGCGGCGGGAGGGACCTACGAGCAGTACTTC.

The V gene is TRBV6-5, the J gene TRBJ1-2; D gene ambiguous. Trimming left V 2 bases short and J 8 bases short, with 12 bases between. Germline loops: CDR1 MNHEY, CDR2 SVGAGI. The CDR3 runs to 13 residues. The CDR3 nucleotides read TGTGCCAGCAGTTACGGCCGTTTCGGGGGCTACACCTTC. Translating gives CASSYGRFGGYTF.

The chain links TRBV5-1 to TRBJ2-6, with D perhaps TRBD1 (5 bases). CDR3 size: 16 residues. V dropped 4 bases and J dropped 0 bases, with 11 bases sitting between them. Germline V gene data show CDR1 as SGHRS and CDR2 as YFSETQ. The chain's CDR3 is CASSVTDVSGANVLTF. The CDR3 DNA is TGCGCCAGCAGCGTGACAGATGTCTCTGGGGCCAACGTCCTGACTTTC.

The CDR3 DNA follows: TGTGCCAGCAGGCTCGGGACTAGCGGAGACTACGAGCAGTACTTC. This gives the protein CASRLGTSGDYEQYF. The chain joins TRBV27 to TRBJ2-7, with 11 bases matching TRBD2. The CDR3 runs 15 residues. In germline, CDR1 is MNHEY, CDR2 SMNVEV (reference sequence). The V segment lost 6 bases and the J segment 3 bases; nucleotides outside the gene matches: 7.

This chain links TRBV11-1 with TRBJ2-5; D perhaps matches TRBD2 (6 bases). CDR3 size: 14 residues. Germline assignment: CDR1 SGHAT and CDR2 FQDESV (reference sequence). V shed 7 bases and J shed 2 bases, with 14 bases lying between them. The CDR3 DNA follows: TGTGCCAGCACCAACCCCGGGGGACAAGAGACCCAGTACTTC. Its protein product is CASTNPGGQETQYF.

This chain connects TRBV7-9 to TRBJ2-2, with 10 bases that match TRBD1. The V gene end was trimmed by 5 bases and the J gene end by 5 bases; junction bases not matched to a gene: 5. Germline V gene sequence: CDR1 SEHNR, CDR2 FQNEAQ (reference sequence). This CDR3 has 15 residues. The CDR3 is CASSEGQGWTGELFF. In DNA, the CDR3 is TGTGCCAGCAGCGAGGGACAGGGGTGGACCGGGGAGCTGTTTTTT.

V and J are TRBV4-1 and TRBJ2-5, with D perhaps TRBD2 (6 bases). V lost 5 bases, J lost 5 bases, and 21 bases lay in between. CDR3 length equals 16 residues. The V gene's germline CDR1 is MGHRA and CDR2 YSYEKL. CDR3 loop: CASSAGSKEVVETQYF. CDR3 DNA sequence: TGCGCCAGCAGCGCCGGGAGCAAGGAGGTTGTGGAGACCCAGTACTTC.

CDR3 loop: CASSIGGGTGTGELFF. CDR3 coding DNA: TGTGCCAGTAGTATAGGGGGAGGGACAGGCACCGGGGAGCTGTTTTTT. The V call is TRBV19, the J call TRBJ2-2; a weak D match, TRBD1 (8 bases). The length of the CDR3 is 16 residues. The V and J ends lost 1 base and 4 bases respectively, with 13 bases between them. CDR1 and CDR2 from the germline V gene are LNHDA and SQIVND (reference sequence). Full variable domain (remainder filled in from reference TRBV19 and TRBJ2-2): DGGITQSPKYLFRKEGQNVTLSCEQNLNHDAMYWYRQDPGQGLRLIYYSQIVNDFQKGDIAEGYSVSREKKESFPLTVTSAQKNPTAFYLCASSIGGGTGTGELFFGEGSRLTVL.

The genes are TRBV7-9 and TRBJ1-3, with 8 positions matching TRBD1. V shed 3 bases and J 4 bases; nucleotides not matched to a gene: 2. Germline V CDR1 and CDR2: SEHNR, FQNEAQ (reference sequence). There are 14 residues in the CDR3. The CDR3 is CASSFGQGGNTIYF. In nucleotides, the CDR3 is TGTGCCAGCAGCTTTGGACAGGGAGGAAACACCATATATTTT.

The chain joins TRBV7-3 to TRBJ2-2; the match to TRBD2 covers 8 bases. Trimming took 5 bases from V and 3 from J; bases not matched to a gene: 5. The CDR3 loop spans 15 amino acids. CDR1 is SGHTA, CDR2 FQGTGA, per germline. In DNA, the CDR3 is TGTGCCAGCAGCATGGGGCGGGGGGACACCGGGGAGCTGTTTTTT. Translated, it gives CASSMGRGDTGELFF.

This chain connects TRBV5-1 to TRBJ1-1; D is perhaps TRBD1 (5 bases). Deletions cut 4 bases from V and 1 base from J, with 11 bases between. The V gene's germline CDR1 is SGHRS and CDR2 YFSETQ. The CDR3 contains 14 residues. CDR3 coding DNA: TGCGCCAGCAGCCCCCAGGGAGGGAACACTGAAGCTTTCTTT. It translates to CASSPQGGNTEAFF. The full variable domain, rest sourced from reference TRBV5-1 and TRBJ1-1, is KAGVTQTPRYLIKTRGQQVTLSCSPISGHRSVSWYQQTPGQGLQFLFEYFSETQRNKGNFPGRFSGRQFSNSRSEMNVSTLELGDSALYLCASSPQGGNTEAFFGQGTRLTVV.